This TCR beta chain was sequenced during a study of blood T cells in healthy people across ages. A second PCR of about 7 to 12 cycles used a sample-barcoded 5' primer and a J-beta primer mix. TCRdb passed the 5' RACE reads through MiXCR, listing each CDR3 protein once. The sample yields around 1,000,000 distinct CDR3 sequences, approximately 25% seen once. CDR3 size: 18 residues. The ends lost 0 bases at V and 2 bases at J; junction bases unmatched: 12. Germline V lookup: CDR1 DFQATT, CDR2 SNEGSKA (reference sequence). These records were also assigned to another study, of T cells of mothers and their children. That report adds: RNA that had been extracted went wholly into cDNA synthesis, at roughly 1.5 ug per 15 ul.

The clonotype comes from a girl aged 2 to 10 in good health. Input material: blood. This chain connects TRBV20-1 to TRBJ1-5; 8 bases fit TRBD1. CDR3 sequence (DNA): TGCAGTGCTAGAGAGCAGGACAGGGTGGTTTGGGGCAATCAGCCCCAGCATTTT. This encodes CSAREQDRVVWGNQPQHF.